Listed below are T cell receptor beta chains from one sample, sequenced in a study of human T cells and chemical hapten exposure. TCRdb recomputed calls from the RACE reads with MiXCR, one row per CDR3 protein. The profile shows around 150,000 distinct CDR3 sequences, about 15% of them singletons. Material: whole blood, obtained in connection with sensitization to the hapten diphenylcyclopropenone (DPC). These TCRs come from a woman under 40 with alopecia areata. Some clones in this sample may be carry-over from other donors' samples. CDR3s include the opening cysteine and the closing phenylalanine or tryptophan. Expanded clones are given a class, and other clones once, few, many or no size at all.

v_gene	len	j_gene	abundance	CDR3aa
TRBV19	15	TRBJ2-5	many	CATSRQPGAGETQYF
TRBV6-2/TRBV6-3	16	TRBJ2-1	few	CASRQTGTGAYNEQFF
TRBV7-2	14	TRBJ1-2	NA	CASSLTGGDRGYTF
TRBV18	14	TRBJ2-7	few	CASSPNRGGDEQYF
TRBV6-5	15	TRBJ2-7	NA	CASSYSVSSSYEQYF
TRBV5-1	14	TRBJ1-4	many	CASSRGGSNEKLFF
TRBV12-3/TRBV12-4	12	TRBJ2-1	few	CASRRQGNEQFF
TRBV7-8	16	TRBJ1-3	NA	CASSLITRTSGNTIYF
TRBV28	13	TRBJ1-5	NA	CASSLTGGEPQHF
TRBV12-3/TRBV12-4	16	TRBJ2-2	few	CASSSGTSGYTGELFF
TRBV6-2/TRBV6-3	14	TRBJ1-1	few	CASSYEQPNTEAFF
TRBV24-1	15	TRBJ2-5	few	CATSDRGWYQETQYF
TRBV30	12	TRBJ2-3	NA	CAWSGATDTQYF
TRBV5-1	12	TRBJ2-7	NA	CASSSGQLEQYF
TRBV28	14	TRBJ1-2	NA	CASSRQGIGYGYTF
TRBV29-1	11	TRBJ1-1	NA	CSVILNTEAFF
TRBV28	9	TRBJ1-1	NA	CGLNTEAFF
TRBV7-2	15	TRBJ2-7	few	CASSSGPLSSYEQYF
TRBV12-3/TRBV12-4	13	TRBJ1-6	many	CASSDRAGSPLHF
TRBV2	14	TRBJ1-5	NA	CASSDFRGGQPQHF
TRBV7-2	15	TRBJ1-6	many	CASSFGNTYNSPLHF
TRBV27	13	TRBJ1-5	few	CASSLSASQPQHF
TRBV7-2	18	TRBJ1-6	many	CASSPSLLGGSYNSPLHF
TRBV27	12	TRBJ2-1	NA	CASGTARNEQFF
TRBV5-6	17	TRBJ1-5	many	CASSLNSPGQGSQPQHF
TRBV6-2/TRBV6-3	14	TRBJ2-7	few	CARDRARLSYEQYF
TRBV6-6	13	TRBJ2-4	few	CASSPAGGPLQYF
TRBV3-2	13	TRBJ2-7	few	CASIHASSYEQYF
TRBV4-3	21	TRBJ2-2	NA	CASSQDVRGLVATKNTGELFF
TRBV28	16	TRBJ1-5	many	CASRHTRGISNQPQHF
TRBV19	15	TRBJ1-5	NA	CASMPSGTGRQPQHF
TRBV4-1	12	TRBJ2-5	once	CASSRPQETQYF
TRBV18	15	TRBJ1-1	NA	CASSPRSKGGTEAFF
TRBV25-1	16	TRBJ2-3	NA	CASSERLAGYTDTQYF
TRBV5-1	15	TRBJ1-6	few	CASSLVVAGRAPLHF
TRBV11-2	14	TRBJ2-3	few	CASSFRRDTDTQYF
TRBV7-2	14	TRBJ2-7	NA	CASKELAGAYEQYF
TRBV2	12	TRBJ1-2	few	CASSAEAFGYTF
TRBV5-1	15	TRBJ2-5	few	CASSLQPSAGETQYF
TRBV9	14	TRBJ2-2	NA	CASSVETRKGELFF
TRBV9	14	TRBJ2-2	many	CASSVVVNTGELFF
TRBV11-1	14	TRBJ2-1	many	CASSLGTSVNEQFF
TRBV29-1	13	TRBJ2-3	NA	CSGRLAGADTQYF
TRBV5-1	19	TRBJ1-1	many	CASSLAWGRVGLMNTEAFF
TRBV20-1	14	TRBJ1-1	few	CSARKGAMNTEAFF
TRBV25-1	18	TRBJ2-7	many	CASTEGSGLAGEPYEQYF
TRBV5-1	15	TRBJ1-3	few	CASSVDRPSGNTIYF
TRBV12-3/TRBV12-4	15	TRBJ1-6	NA	CASSPRTGGNSPLHF
TRBV29-1	16	TRBJ2-5	few	CSVEDPLTEVWETQYF
TRBV29-1	12	TRBJ2-5	many	CSVAGVGETQYF
TRBV7-2	16	TRBJ2-1	NA	CASSLRGRESYNEQFF
TRBV20-1	14	TRBJ2-7	many	CSASRVKGTGEQYF
TRBV7-3	16	TRBJ2-5	few	CASRIAQSTTQETQYF
TRBV18	12	TRBJ2-7	NA	CASSKRDYEQYF
TRBV5-1	14	TRBJ1-6	few	CASSLGAVNSPLHF